This TCR beta chain is drawn from a study of T cells in Graves' hyperthyroidism and ophthalmopathy. Exclusion of a patient resulted from uncontrolled infection, other autoimmune disease, pregnancy or lactation. TCR beta CDR3 region amplification was performed from RNA transcripts. The HTBI set primed first-round TCR CDR3 RT-PCR. TCRdb used MiXCR to reprocess the multiplex PCR reads, holding one entry per CDR3 protein. The sample contains about 700,000 distinct CDR3 sequences, less than 45% of which appear only once. Germline CDR1 reads KGHDR; CDR2 reads SFDVKD. The germline V and J ends were trimmed by 5 bases and 6 bases, with 6 bases remaining between them. The CDR3 extends over 12 amino acids. This clonotype was seen ten or more times.

The sequence came from an adult man with Graves' disease, either hyperthyroidism or ophthalmopathy (not recorded which). The rearrangement joins TRBV24-1 to TRBJ2-2; the D is unclear. Sequences were obtained from peripheral blood or thyroid tissue (not recorded which). CDR3 residues: CATSGIAGELFF. In DNA, the CDR3 is TGTGCCACCAGTGGGATTGCCGGGGAGCTGTTTTTT.